This T cell receptor beta chain was profiled in a study of OX40 agonist ivuxolimab in advanced cancers. Study in general: Patients were dosed with the agonistic anti-OX40 (CD134) antibody ivuxolimab. Of the patients, three showed partial responses, one with hepatocellular carcinoma and two with cutaneous melanoma. It was permissible to have had prior anti-PD-1, anti-PD-L1 or anti-CTLA-4 therapy, and approximately 40% had some. General observations from the study: Certain nonresponders additionally had low normalized T-cell clonal expansion.

Details on this clone: The antigen remains unidentified.

TCRdb's table, derived via immunoSEQ multiplex PCR, lists solely in-frame clones and lacks some. The table includes about 69,000 clones, approximately 89% detected once. In germline, CDR1 is MNHEY, CDR2 SMNVEV (reference sequence). V lost 0 bases, J lost 2 bases, and 10 bases lay in between. There are 15 residues in the CDR3. Source: CD4+ or CD8+ T cells sorted from blood, taken in a trial of the OX40 agonist ivuxolimab. The sequence was obtained from an adult with an advanced solid tumor such as melanoma, head and neck, liver or kidney cancer. This chain joins TRBV27 and TRBJ1-2; the D gene is possibly TRBD1 (5 bases). CDR3 bases: TGTGCCAGCAGTTTATCACCAGGGTGGAACTATGGCTACACCTTC. Protein sequence: CASSLSPGWNYGYTF.